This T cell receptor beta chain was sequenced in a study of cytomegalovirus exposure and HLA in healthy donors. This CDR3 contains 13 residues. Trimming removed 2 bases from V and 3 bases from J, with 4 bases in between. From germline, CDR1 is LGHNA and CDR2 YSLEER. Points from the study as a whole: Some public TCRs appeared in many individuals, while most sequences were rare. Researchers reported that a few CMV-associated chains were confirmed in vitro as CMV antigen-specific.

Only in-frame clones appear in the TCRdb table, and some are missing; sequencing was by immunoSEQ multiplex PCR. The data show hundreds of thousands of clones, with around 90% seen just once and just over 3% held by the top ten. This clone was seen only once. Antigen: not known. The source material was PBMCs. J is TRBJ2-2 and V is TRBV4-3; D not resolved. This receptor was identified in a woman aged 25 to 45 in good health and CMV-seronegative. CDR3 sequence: CASSQTDTGELFF. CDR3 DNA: TGCGCCAGCAGCCAAACGGACACCGGGGAGCTGTTTTTT.